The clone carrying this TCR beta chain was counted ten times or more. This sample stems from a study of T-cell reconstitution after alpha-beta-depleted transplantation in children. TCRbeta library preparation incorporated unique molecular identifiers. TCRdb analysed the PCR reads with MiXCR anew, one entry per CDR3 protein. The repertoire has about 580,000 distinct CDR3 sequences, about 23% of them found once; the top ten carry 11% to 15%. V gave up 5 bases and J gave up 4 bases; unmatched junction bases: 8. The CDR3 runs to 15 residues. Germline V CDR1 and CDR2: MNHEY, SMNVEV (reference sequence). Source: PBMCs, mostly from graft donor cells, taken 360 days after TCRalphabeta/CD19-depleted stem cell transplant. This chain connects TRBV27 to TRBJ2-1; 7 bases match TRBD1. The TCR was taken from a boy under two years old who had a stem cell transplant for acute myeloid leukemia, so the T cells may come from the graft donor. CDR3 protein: CASSLTSTGYNEQFF. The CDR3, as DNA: TGTGCCAGCAGTCTAACCTCGACAGGGTACAATGAGCAGTTCTTC.